This T cell receptor (beta chain) was sequenced in a study of radiotherapy plus CTLA-4 blockade in lung cancer. Produced via immunoSEQ multiplex PCR; TCRdb's table is partial and in-frame only. The sample includes around 90,000 clones, about four fifths of them seen just once. CDR1 and CDR2 from the germline V gene are SGHDT and YYEEEE. The CDR3 is 12 residues long. The V end lost 0 bases, the J end lost 8 bases, and 8 bases lay between the germline ends. This TCR was recovered from a human donor with non-small cell lung cancer who had stable disease on radiotherapy plus ipilimumab. The J gene is TRBJ1-1, the V gene TRBV5-6; D not certain. The source material was peripheral blood, sampled from a patient treated with radiotherapy plus ipilimumab. The CDR3 reads CASSLVFEEAFF. The DNA of the CDR3 is TGTGCCAGCAGCTTGGTTTTTGAGGAAGCTTTCTTT. Drawing the rest from reference TRBV5-6 and TRBJ1-1, the complete variable domain is DAGVTQSPTHLIKTRGQQVTLRCSPKSGHDTVSWYQQALGQGPQFIFQYYEEEERQRGNFPDRFSGHQFPNYSSELNVNALLLGDSALYLCASSLVFEEAFFGQGTRLTVV.